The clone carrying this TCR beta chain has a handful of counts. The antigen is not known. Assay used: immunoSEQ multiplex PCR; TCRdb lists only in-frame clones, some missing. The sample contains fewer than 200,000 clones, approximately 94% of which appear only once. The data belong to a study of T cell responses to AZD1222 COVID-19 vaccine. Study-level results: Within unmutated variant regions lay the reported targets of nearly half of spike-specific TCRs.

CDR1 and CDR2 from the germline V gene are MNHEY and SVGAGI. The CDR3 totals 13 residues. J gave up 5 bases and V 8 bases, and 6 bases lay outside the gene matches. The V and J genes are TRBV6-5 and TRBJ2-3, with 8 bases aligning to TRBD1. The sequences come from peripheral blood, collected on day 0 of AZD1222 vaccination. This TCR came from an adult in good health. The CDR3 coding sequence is TGTGCCAGCCGGGACAGGAAGATAGATACGCAGTATTTT. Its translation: CASRDRKIDTQYF.